The 17 T cell receptor beta chains listed next were all sequenced from one sample in a study of blood T cells in healthy people across ages. It was with a sample-barcoded 5' primer and a J-beta primer mix that a second PCR of roughly 7 to 12 cycles was run. TCRdb re-called the 5' RACE reads with MiXCR, one entry per CDR3 protein. The sample shows roughly 680,000 distinct CDR3 sequences, roughly 21% of them seen only once. Sequenced input: blood. These receptors originate from a man in his 70s in good health.

This clonotype was seen at least ten times. V gene TRBV12-3 or TRBV12-4 combines with J gene TRBJ2-7; 12 bases line up with TRBD2. The ends lost 4 bases at V and 7 bases at J; junction bases unmatched: 8. The length of the CDR3 is 15 residues. For the CDR3, the DNA is TGTGCCAGCAGTTCGGGACTAGCGGGCCCTAGAGAGCAGTACTTC. It specifies CASSSGLAGPREQYF.

The chain is built from TRBV6-6 and TRBJ2-7; D is unresolved. Trimming took 5 bases from V and 5 from J, leaving 7 bases between them. The CDR3 extends over 11 amino acids. CDR1 MNHNY and CDR2 SVGAGI come from the germline V gene (reference sequence). CDR3 bases: TGTGCCAGCAGTGACGGAGACGAGCAGTACTTC. Translating gives CASSDGDEQYF.

The rearrangement uses TRBV29-1 and TRBJ1-2; weak D call: TRBD1 (6 bases). Germline loops: CDR1 SQVTM, CDR2 ANQGSEA. V lost 4 bases, J lost 3 bases, and 12 bases lay in between. The CDR3 runs 13 residues. The DNA of the CDR3 is TGCAGCGTTGCGACAGGCCAATACTATGGCTACACCTTC. This codes for CSVATGQYYGYTF.

In this sample, this clonotype turned up a few times. This chain uses TRBV2 with TRBJ1-2, with TRBD1 as a possible D gene (5 bases). CDR1 and CDR2 (germline): SNHLY, FYNNEI. V dropped 1 base and J dropped 5 bases, with 14 bases sitting between them. There are 15 residues in the CDR3. This CDR3 reads CASSEDWGVGYGYTF. Written as DNA, the CDR3 is TGTGCCAGCAGTGAAGATTGGGGGGTGGGGTATGGCTACACCTTC.

This clonotype has a handful of counts. The chain is built from TRBV28 and TRBJ2-3; D is possibly TRBD1 (6 bases). The V gene lost 5 bases and the J gene lost 2 bases, with 14 bases spanning the gap. CDR3 length: 15 residues. Per the germline V gene, CDR1 is MDHEN and CDR2 is SYDVKM. CDR3 region: CASSPQGFLTDTQYF. CDR3 nucleotide sequence: TGTGCCAGCAGTCCTCAGGGGTTTCTCACAGATACGCAGTATTTT. Looking up the rest from reference TRBV28 and TRBJ2-3 gives the full variable domain: DVKVTQSSRYLVKRTGEKVFLECVQDMDHENMFWYRQDPGLGLRLIYFSYDVKMKEKGDIPEGYSVSREKKERFSLILESASTNQTSMYLCASSPQGFLTDTQYFGPGTRLTVL.

The V and J genes are TRBV5-1 and TRBJ1-1; D is uncertain. CDR3 length equals 14 residues. CDR1 SGHRS and CDR2 YFSETQ come from the germline V gene. V dropped 4 bases and J dropped 1 base, with 11 bases sitting between them. Here the CDR3 DNA reads TGCGCCAGCAGCCAAAAAGGGAAGAACACTGAAGCTTTCTTT. Translation gives CASSQKGKNTEAFF.

The chain couples TRBV29-1 to TRBJ2-5; a weak D match, TRBD1 (6 bases). V lost 3 bases, J lost 1 base, and 15 bases lay in between. The germline V gene has CDR1 SQVTM and CDR2 ANQGSEA. The CDR3 length is 15 residues. This CDR3 reads CSVDIRGVTQETQYF. The CDR3 DNA is TGCAGCGTTGATATCAGGGGAGTTACCCAAGAGACCCAGTACTTC. The full variable domain, with the rest looked up from reference TRBV29-1 and TRBJ2-5, is SAVISQKPSRDICQRGTSLTIQCQVDSQVTMMFWYRQQPGQSLTLIATANQGSEATYESGFVIDKFPISRPNLTFSTLTVSNMSPEDSSIYLCSVDIRGVTQETQYFGPGTRLLVL.

V gene TRBV7-2 combines with J gene TRBJ1-1; no clear D gene. Germline CDR1 is SGHTA and CDR2 is FQGNSA. The CDR3 loop spans 13 amino acids. The ends were cut back, 2 bases at V and 4 bases at J, with 8 bases in the middle. The CDR3 DNA sequence: TGTGCCAGCAGCTTACAGAGAGGCACTGAAGCTTTCTTT. This sequence encodes CASSLQRGTEAFF.

The chain couples TRBV29-1 to TRBJ1-2; D is undetermined. Germline V gives CDR1 SQVTM, CDR2 ANQGSEA. The V gene lost 1 base and the J gene lost 5 bases, with 8 bases spanning the gap. This CDR3 is 12 amino acids long. CDR3 coding DNA: TGCAGCGTTGAAGTTCCGGGATATGGCTACACCTTC. Translated: CSVEVPGYGYTF.

This clonotype was counted ten times or more. The chain links TRBV18 to TRBJ2-1, with 9 bases aligning to TRBD2. CDR1 KGHSH and CDR2 LQKENI come from the germline V gene. The CDR3 loop spans 16 amino acids. J gave up 8 bases and V 1 base, and 9 bases lay outside the gene matches. The CDR3: CASSPQAYSGSDEQFF. As DNA, the CDR3 is TGTGCCAGCTCACCACAGGCTTATAGCGGGAGTGATGAGCAGTTCTTC. Variable domain in full (rest from reference TRBV18 and TRBJ2-1): NAGVMQNPRHLVRRRGQEARLRCSPMKGHSHVYWYRQLPEEGLKFMVYLQKENIIDESGMPKERFSAEFPKEGPSILRIQQVVRGDSAAYFCASSPQAYSGSDEQFFGPGTRLTVL.

The chain uses TRBV6-1 and TRBJ2-7, with D perhaps TRBD1 or TRBD2 (6 bases each). Germline V gene sequence: CDR1 MNHNS, CDR2 SASEGT. The germline V and J ends were trimmed by 6 bases and 3 bases, with 18 bases remaining between them. The length of the CDR3 is 15 residues. The CDR3 DNA is TGTGCCAGCAGCGGCACAGGCGGGACACTCTACGAGCAGTACTTC. It codes for CASSGTGGTLYEQYF.

This clonotype has just a few counts. The chain links TRBV7-2 to TRBJ2-1; no clear D. The CDR3 is 14 amino acids. The V end lost 6 bases, the J end lost 3 bases, and 12 bases lay between the germline ends. Germline V lookup: CDR1 SGHTA, CDR2 FQGNSA. The CDR3 bases are TGTGCCAGCAGTAAGAACTGGGGCTACAATGAGCAGTTCTTC. Encoded protein: CASSKNWGYNEQFF.

This clonotype has a count of ten or more. J is TRBJ1-3 and V is TRBV6-6, with 7 positions matching TRBD1. Per germline, CDR1 MNHNY and CDR2 SVGAGI (reference sequence). Trimming at V came to 5 bases and at J to 4 bases, leaving 14 bases not matched to a gene. This CDR3 is 17 amino acids long. CDR3 residues: CASSKSLTGIEGNTIYF. CDR3 coding DNA: TGTGCCAGCAGTAAATCTCTGACAGGGATCGAAGGAAACACCATATATTTT.

Only a few counts were recorded for this clonotype. V usage is TRBV19 and J usage is TRBJ2-5; 8 bases align to TRBD2. Unmatched junction bases numbered 6, after V lost 4 bases and J lost 2 bases. CDR3 length equals 15 residues. Germline loops: CDR1 LNHDA, CDR2 SQIVND (reference sequence). CDR3 DNA: TGTGCCAGTAGTACCCGGGGGGGGTATCAAGAGACCCAGTACTTC. Translated: CASSTRGGYQETQYF.

This clonotype was counted between two and nine times. This rearrangement joins TRBV3-1 to TRBJ1-2; D call uncertain. Trimming shortened V by 1 base and J by 2 bases, and 8 bases separated the two germline ends. Germline lookup yields CDR1 LGHDT and CDR2 YNNKEL (reference sequence). The CDR3 contains 14 residues. The CDR3 here is CASSQAEENYGYTF. CDR3 bases: TGTGCCAGCAGCCAAGCCGAGGAGAACTATGGCTACACCTTC.

This clonotype was counted between two and nine times. The V gene is TRBV6-5, the J gene TRBJ2-2; D is possibly TRBD2 (6 bases). V was trimmed by 2 bases and J by 8 bases, leaving 9 bases between them. Germline V gene lookup returns CDR1 MNHEY and CDR2 SVGAGI. CDR3 length: 13 residues. DNA of the CDR3: TGTGCCAGCAGTTACGGGGGGATAGGGGAGCTGTTTTTT. It encodes CASSYGGIGELFF.

The rearrangement joins TRBV19 to TRBJ1-5, with TRBD1 as a possible D gene (6 bases). This CDR3 spans 16 amino acids. Trimming cost V 7 bases and J 2 bases, with 18 bases left between them. Germline-derived CDR1 and CDR2 are LNHDA and SQIVND (reference sequence). CDR3: CASNTPTRGGNQPQHF. DNA of the CDR3: TGTGCCAGTAATACTCCAACCAGGGGTGGCAATCAGCCCCAGCATTTT.